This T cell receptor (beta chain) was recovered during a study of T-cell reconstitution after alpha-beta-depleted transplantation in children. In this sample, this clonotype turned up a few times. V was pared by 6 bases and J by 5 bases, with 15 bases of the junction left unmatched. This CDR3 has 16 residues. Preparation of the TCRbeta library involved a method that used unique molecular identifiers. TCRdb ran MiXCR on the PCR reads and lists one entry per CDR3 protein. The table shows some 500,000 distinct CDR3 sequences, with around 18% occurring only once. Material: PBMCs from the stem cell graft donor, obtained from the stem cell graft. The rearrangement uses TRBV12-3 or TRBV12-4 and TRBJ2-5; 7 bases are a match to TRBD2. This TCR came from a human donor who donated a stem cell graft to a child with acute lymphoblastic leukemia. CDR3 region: CASRPNRGEYGETQYF. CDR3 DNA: TGTGCCAGCAGGCCAAATCGGGGGGAGTACGGCGAGACCCAGTACTTC.